These 27 T cell receptor beta chains came from one sample sequenced in a study of blood T cell repertoires in COVID-19. Assay: immunoSEQ multiplex PCR; the TCRdb copy retains only in-frame clones and omits some. This sample carries roughly 280,000 clones, 91% of them seen once, and the ten largest clones take around 2.8%. Sequencing used PBMCs or T cells enriched from blood (not recorded which). The receptors here all came from a man between 40 and 49 years old who had been exposed to COVID-19.

The rearrangement joins TRBV19 to TRBJ2-7, with 13 bases matching TRBD2. In germline, CDR1 is LNHDA, CDR2 SQIVND (reference sequence). This CDR3 has 15 residues. Trimming at V came to 5 bases and at J to 3 bases, leaving 4 bases not matched to a gene. CDR3 residues: CASSRTSGSHYEQYF. The CDR3, as DNA: TGTGCCAGTAGTCGGACTAGCGGGAGCCACTACGAGCAGTACTTC.

In this sample, this clone turned up a few times. This rearrangement joins TRBV7-2 to TRBJ2-7; 14 bases agree with TRBD2. The germline gives CDR1 SGHTA, CDR2 FQGNSA. The CDR3 sequence is 14 residues long. V shed 6 bases, J shed 4 bases, and the junction held 2 bases outside the gene matches. The CDR3 region is CASSRTSGRYEQYF. CDR3 DNA: TGTGCCAGCAGTCGGACTAGCGGGAGGTACGAGCAGTACTTC.

The rearrangement joins TRBV19 to TRBJ1-1; D call uncertain. The V gene's germline CDR1 is LNHDA and CDR2 SQIVND (reference sequence). CDR3 length: 15 residues. V was trimmed by 3 bases and J by 1 base, leaving 12 bases between them. CDR3 sequence reads: CASSIAGWRNTEAFF. DNA for the CDR3: TGTGCCAGTAGTATTGCCGGGTGGCGGAACACTGAAGCTTTCTTT.

This rearrangement joins TRBV5-1 to TRBJ2-2, with 10 bases lining up with TRBD2. This CDR3 has 15 residues. With V trimmed by 5 bases and J by 4 bases, 5 bases remained unmatched. The germline V gene encodes CDR1 SGHRS and CDR2 YFSETQ. The CDR3 DNA reads TGCGCCAGCAGTCTCTGGACTAGCGGCACCGGGGAGCTGTTTTTT. This encodes CASSLWTSGTGELFF.

Turning to this clone: At one of its ends the junction is not consistent with the germline gene, which may arise from a read error. The rearrangement links TRBV6-1 to TRBJ2-5; 8 nucleotides match TRBD1. Germline assignment: CDR1 MNHNS and CDR2 SASEGT. The CDR3 covers 16 residues. The CDR3 sequence is CTSSDVNRDRRQTQYF. CDR3 DNA: TGTACCAGCAGTGACGTTAACCGGGACAGGCGTCAGACCCAGTACTTC.

The V and J genes are TRBV25-1 and TRBJ2-7, with D tentatively TRBD2 (6 bases). The germline V gene encodes CDR1 MGHDK and CDR2 SYGVNS. V lost 3 bases and J lost 2, with 14 bases in between. This CDR3 spans 15 amino acids. CDR3 protein: CASSDGVAGTYEQYF. The CDR3 DNA follows: TGTGCCAGCAGTGATGGGGTTGCGGGAACCTACGAGCAGTACTTC.

V gene TRBV29-1 combines with J gene TRBJ2-2, with 8 bases aligning to TRBD2. Trimming removed 1 base from V and 2 bases from J; junction bases left unmatched: 6. The CDR3 loop spans 16 amino acids. Germline CDR1 is SQVTM and CDR2 is ANQGSEA. In DNA form, the CDR3 reads TGCAGCGTTGAAGGGCCGGCGGGGGGCAACACCGGGGAGCTGTTTTTT. Translated: CSVEGPAGGNTGELFF.

This chain connects TRBV28 to TRBJ1-2, with 8 bases aligning to TRBD1. V shed 4 bases, J shed 7 bases, and the junction held 2 bases outside the gene matches. This CDR3 comprises 12 residues. Germline V CDR1 and CDR2: MDHEN, SYDVKM. In DNA, the CDR3 is TGTGCCAGCAGTTCAGGGGGCGGTGGCTACACCTTC. As protein: CASSSGGGGYTF.

The chain links TRBV29-1 to TRBJ2-3, with 10 bases identical to TRBD2. There are 17 residues in the CDR3. Germline V gives CDR1 SQVTM, CDR2 ANQGSEA. Trimming cost V 6 bases and J 2 bases; bases outside gene matches: 14. The CDR3 sequence is CSVVLAGVSGATDTQYF. DNA of the CDR3: TGCAGCGTGGTTCTAGCGGGAGTTTCGGGGGCCACAGATACGCAGTATTTT.

The DNA for the CDR3 is TGTGCCAGCAGCTTATTCCCTCCGGGATTGGTAGATGAGCAGTTCTTC. Protein product: CASSLFPPGLVDEQFF. The chain is built from TRBV13 and TRBJ2-1, with D possibly matching TRBD2 (5 bases). V shed 2 bases and J shed 8 bases, with 19 bases lying between them. The CDR3 runs to 16 residues. CDR1 PRHDT and CDR2 FYEKMQ come from the germline V gene (reference sequence). Full variable domain (missing parts from reference TRBV13 and TRBJ2-1): AAGVIQSPRHLIKEKRETATLKCYPIPRHDTVYWYQQGPGQDPQFLISFYEKMQSDKGSIPDRFSAQQFSDYHSELNMSSLELGDSALYFCASSLFPPGLVDEQFFGPGTRLTVL.

This chain uses TRBV3-1 (or the pseudogene TRBV3-2) with TRBJ2-2; perhaps TRBD2 as D (6 bases). Germline assignment: CDR1 LGHDT and CDR2 YNNKEL (reference sequence). The CDR3 sequence is 14 residues long. Trimming left V 6 bases short and J 7 bases short, with 15 bases between. CDR3 amino acids: CASRSSGGGGELFF. The CDR3 nucleotides read TGTGCCAGCAGGAGTAGCGGTGGTGGCGGGGAGCTGTTTTTT.

The rearrangement joins TRBV5-1 to TRBJ2-2, with 8 bases matching TRBD1. This CDR3 is 15 amino acids long. J gave up 4 bases and V 4 bases, and 6 bases lay outside the gene matches. Germline V gene sequence: CDR1 SGHRS, CDR2 YFSETQ. Written as DNA, the CDR3 is TGCGCCAGCAGCGCCCGACAGGGGAGCACCGGGGAGCTGTTTTTT. Translation gives CASSARQGSTGELFF.

V usage is TRBV18 and J usage is TRBJ1-1; perhaps TRBD1 as D (5 bases). V was clipped by 4 bases and J by 4 bases, with 13 bases between them. Germline CDR1 is KGHSH and CDR2 is LQKENI. This CDR3 is built from 14 residues. The DNA for the CDR3 is TGTGCCAGCTCACGCGGGGCCGGAGGCACTGAAGCTTTCTTT. The encoded protein is CASSRGAGGTEAFF.

J is TRBJ2-3 and V is TRBV27; 11 bases match TRBD2. Germline lookup yields CDR1 MNHEY and CDR2 SMNVEV (reference sequence). Germline trimming cut 5 bases from V and 3 bases from J; bases unmatched to any gene: 7. CDR3 length: 16 amino acids. The CDR3 protein is CASSPGTSGVTDTQYF. CDR3 nucleotides: TGTGCCAGCAGTCCTGGGACTAGCGGTGTTACAGATACGCAGTATTTT.

The chain combines TRBV21-1 with TRBJ2-7; whether TRBD2, the table's D call, matches the DNA was not checked. TRBV21-1 is deemed a pseudogene. CDR3 length equals 16 residues. In nucleotides, the CDR3 is TGTGCCAGCAGCACCCCGCCGGGACTAGTTGGTTACGAGCAGTACTTC. Protein: CASSTPPGLVGYEQYF.

The rearrangement joins TRBV10-3 to TRBJ1-1; the D is unclear. Trimming shortened V by 0 bases and J by 8 bases, and 16 bases separated the two germline ends. CDR3 size: 15 residues. CDR1 is ENHRY and CDR2 is SYGVKD in the germline V gene. The CDR3 is CAISESFQASLEAFF. The DNA for the CDR3 is TGTGCCATCAGTGAGTCCTTCCAGGCCTCCCTCGAAGCTTTCTTT.

The genes are TRBV6-4 and TRBJ2-3, with D possibly matching TRBD2 (5 bases). The CDR3 is made up of 16 amino acids. Germline CDR1 is MRHNA and CDR2 is SNTAGT. Trimming cost V 0 bases and J 2 bases, with 12 bases left between them. This CDR3 is CASSDSSRGDTDTQYF. The CDR3 coding sequence is TGTGCCAGCAGTGACTCGAGTCGGGGAGACACAGATACGCAGTATTTT.

The chain is built from TRBV10-3 and TRBJ1-5; weak D call: TRBD1 (6 bases). CDR1 and CDR2 (germline): ENHRY, SYGVKD. V lost 6 bases, J lost 1 base, and 13 bases lay in between. The length of the CDR3 is 15 residues. In DNA form, the CDR3 reads TGTGCCATCAGCAGGGGTGAGGGCAGCAATCAGCCCCAGCATTTT. Protein: CAISRGEGSNQPQHF.

This clone has just one count. The chain employs TRBV15 and TRBJ2-2, with TRBD1 matching over 8 bases. After removal of 0 bases from V and 4 bases from J, the junction contained 7 bases not matched to a gene. Germline values: CDR1 LNHNV, CDR2 YYDKDF (reference sequence). The CDR3 covers 17 residues. The CDR3 nucleotides read TGTGCCACCAGCAGAGATCCTCAGGGGGCGGGCACCGGGGAGCTGTTTTTT. It specifies CATSRDPQGAGTGELFF.

This rearrangement joins TRBV19 to TRBJ2-6; D is undetermined. The CDR3 runs to 17 residues. The V end lost 2 bases, the J end lost 0 bases, and 11 bases lay between the germline ends. Germline CDR1 and CDR2: LNHDA and SQIVND (reference sequence). DNA of the CDR3: TGTGCCAGTAGTATAAATCCGGGTTACTCTGGGGCCAACGTCCTGACTTTC. Translated, it gives CASSINPGYSGANVLTF.

The chain combines TRBV7-9 with TRBJ2-1; perhaps TRBD2 as D (6 bases). CDR1 is SEHNR, CDR2 FQNEAQ, per germline (reference sequence). The CDR3 totals 13 residues. Trimming removed 8 bases at V and 6 bases at J, with 14 bases between. This chain's CDR3 is CASSIRGFNEQFF. CDR3 nucleotides: TGTGCCAGCTCTATACGGGGGTTCAATGAGCAGTTCTTC.

The chain employs TRBV15 and TRBJ2-4; a weak D match, TRBD2 (6 bases). The CDR3 runs 12 residues. The germline V and J ends were trimmed by 3 bases and 11 bases, with 11 bases remaining between them. Germline lookup yields CDR1 LNHNV and CDR2 YYDKDF (reference sequence). CDR3 amino acids: CATSSGGIFQYF. The CDR3 DNA reads as TGTGCCACCAGCAGCGGAGGGATCTTTCAGTACTTC. Using reference TRBV15 and TRBJ2-4 for the parts outside the CDR3, the full variable domain is DAMVIQNPRYQVTQFGKPVTLSCSQTLNHNVMYWYQQKSSQAPKLLFHYYDKDFNNEADTPDNFQSRRPNTSFCFLDIRSPGLGDTAMYLCATSSGGIFQYFGAGTRLSVL.

This chain links TRBV28 with TRBJ1-2; D gene uncertain. CDR1 is MDHEN and CDR2 is SYDVKM in the germline V gene. The CDR3 totals 13 residues. The ends were cut back, 2 bases at V and 8 bases at J, with 12 bases in the middle. CDR3 coding DNA: TGTGCCAGCAGTTTAACACAGTTCCCCGGCTACACCTTC. Protein: CASSLTQFPGYTF.

The V gene is TRBV6-1, the J gene TRBJ2-7; 7 positions match TRBD1. The V and J ends lost 2 bases and 2 bases, in that order; junction bases with no gene match: 18. The CDR3 has 19 residues. Germline V gives CDR1 MNHNS, CDR2 SASEGT. CDR3 amino acids: CASSERFVVGQGVAYEQYF. CDR3 nucleotides: TGTGCCAGCAGTGAAAGATTTGTAGTAGGGCAGGGGGTAGCCTACGAGCAGTACTTC.

The chain carries TRBV6-5 and TRBJ2-7; 10 bases are shared with TRBD2. V shed 6 bases and J 3 bases; nucleotides not matched to a gene: 5. The CDR3 sequence is 14 residues long. Germline V lookup: CDR1 MNHEY, CDR2 SVGAGI. Written as DNA, the CDR3 is TGTGCCAGCAGCCAACTAGCGGGATACTACGAGCAGTACTTC. It specifies CASSQLAGYYEQYF.

This clone was detected a few times. The CDR3 sequence: CASPYLPNLRTDTQYF. The CDR3 nucleotides read TGTGCCAGTCCTTACCTACCTAATCTGCGCACAGATACGCAGTATTTT. The chain has TRBV19 and TRBJ2-3; D remains unclear. The germline V and J ends were trimmed by 8 bases and 1 base, with 19 bases remaining between them. Germline CDR1 and CDR2: LNHDA and SQIVND (reference sequence). This CDR3 region has 16 residues.

This clone occurred a few times. V gene TRBV11-2 combines with J gene TRBJ2-7, with TRBD2 matching over 9 bases. Germline trimming cut 5 bases from V and 3 bases from J; bases unmatched to any gene: 8. The CDR3 is 15 amino acids. Germline CDR1 and CDR2: SGHAT and FQNNGV. The CDR3 reads CASSPIAGEFYEQYF. In DNA form, the CDR3 reads TGTGCCAGCAGCCCCATAGCGGGAGAGTTCTACGAGCAGTACTTC.